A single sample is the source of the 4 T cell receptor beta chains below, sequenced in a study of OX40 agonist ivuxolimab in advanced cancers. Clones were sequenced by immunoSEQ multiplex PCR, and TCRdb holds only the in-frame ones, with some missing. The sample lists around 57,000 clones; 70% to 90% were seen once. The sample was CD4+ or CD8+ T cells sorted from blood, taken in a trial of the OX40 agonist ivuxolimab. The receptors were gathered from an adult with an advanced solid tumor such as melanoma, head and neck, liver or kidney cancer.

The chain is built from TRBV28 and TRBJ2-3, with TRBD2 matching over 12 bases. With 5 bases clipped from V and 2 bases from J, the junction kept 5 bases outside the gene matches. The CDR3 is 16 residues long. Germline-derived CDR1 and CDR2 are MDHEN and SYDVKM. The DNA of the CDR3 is TGTGCCAGCAGTGCTAGCGGGAGGGGTATCACAGATACGCAGTATTTT. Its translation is CASSASGRGITDTQYF.

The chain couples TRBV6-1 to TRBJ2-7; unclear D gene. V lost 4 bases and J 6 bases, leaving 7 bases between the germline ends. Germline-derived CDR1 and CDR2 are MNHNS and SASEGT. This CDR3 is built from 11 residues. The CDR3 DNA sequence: TGTGCCAGCAGTGCCCAGGTCGAGCAGTACTTC. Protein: CASSAQVEQYF.

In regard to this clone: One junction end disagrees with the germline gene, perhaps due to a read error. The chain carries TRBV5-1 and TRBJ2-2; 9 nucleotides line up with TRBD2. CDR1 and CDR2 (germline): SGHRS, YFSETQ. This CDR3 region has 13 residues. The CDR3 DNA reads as TGCGCCAGCAGCTTGGATTCTAGCGGGACCGAAACTTTT. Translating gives CASSLDSSGTETF.

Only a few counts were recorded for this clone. The chain's CDR3 is CASSQDFGGQIYGYTF. For the CDR3, the DNA is TGCGCCAGCAGCCAAGATTTTGGGGGACAGATCTATGGCTACACCTTC. This chain joins TRBV4-1 and TRBJ1-2, with TRBD1 matching over 7 bases. The CDR3 runs 16 residues. In germline, CDR1 is MGHRA, CDR2 YSYEKL. After removal of 0 bases from V and 4 bases from J, the junction contained 8 bases not matched to a gene.